The entry below gives a single T cell receptor (beta chain) sequence along with its context. The clone's antigen remains unknown. It has no much larger one-base neighbor in the sample; base qualities were not kept. These data originate in a study of blood T cell repertoires in COVID-19 (dated by TCRdb to 2018 to 2021). Some background on the complete study: The collaborator samples originated in the United States, Italy and Spain and spanned the acute and convalescent phases of COVID-19. The material from the prospective study consisted of cDNA or gDNA derived from T cells, B-cell-depleted T cells, or PBMCs. The dataset comprised deeply sampled blood TCRbeta repertoires from subjects exposed to, actively infected with, or recovered from COVID-19. The repertoires were made available in a free public database intended to serve as a resource for research on the immune response to SARS-CoV-2. Samples came from the ongoing ImmuneRACE study (first 160 participants) plus 1,254 subjects from 6 global collaborators. Nearly every sample came with metadata listing a de-identified subject ID, COVID-19 status, age in years and sex. Where available, HLA class I and class II types were obtained from metadata supplied by the sample provider rather than from assay-based typing. Overall results and qualifications from the work: The quantity of clinical and demographic metadata differed by source and by participant and was supplied without curation.

Whole blood was collected in K2EDTA tubes by collaborating institutions according to the institutions' own protocols. Collaborator samples were shipped for TCRbeta analysis as frozen whole blood, isolated PBMCs, or DNA extracted from either sample type. The immunoSEQ Assay, a bias-controlled multiplex PCR, was used to amplify TCRbeta CDR3 regions from genomic DNA. As for the authors' bioinformatics: Nucleated cell counts per sample were estimated from amplification of reference gene primers within the assay. To quantify the absolute abundance of each unique TCRbeta CDR3 rearrangement, sequence reads were collapsed and filtered. For each sample, productive Simpson clonality was calculated by taking the square root of Simpson's diversity index across productive rearrangements. The table was pulled from immuneACCESS by TCRdb, which kept in-frame rearrangements only. Such tables lose some clones; where checked, under half of the loss comes from unresolved V genes, and the rest has no known cause. V and J calls and clone size follow that table, whereas D and trimming were derived from the DNA. Within this sample are approximately 90,000 clones, with 60% to 85% of them counted one time only. The ten largest clones take up about half of the sample.

The CDR3, from cysteine to phenylalanine, totals 11 residues. Just the 33-base CDR3 DNA is kept, in frame starting at base 1. Trimming costs V 7 bases and J 11 bases, and their ends lie 14 bases apart. CDR1 and CDR2, looked up from the germline V gene (reference sequence), are LNHDA and SQIVND. This clonotype was sampled from a human donor in a cohort sampled during active COVID-19. The sequencing input was peripheral blood. The rearrangement combines TRBV19 with TRBJ1-1; the D segment cannot be called with confidence. The CDR3 here reads CASTAAEVAFF. At the DNA level, the sequence is TGTGCCAGTACCGCAGCTGAGGTGGCTTTCTTT.